Here is one T cell receptor beta chain with its context. Its antigen remains unidentified. Sequencing used cDNA as its template, made by extracting RNA and reverse transcribing it. Sequencing was performed with immunoSEQ multiplex PCR; in TCRdb, only in-frame clones are kept and a portion is missing. The profile shows about 69,000 clones, roughly 57% of them singletons. This record comes from a study of CD8+ T cells in alopecia areata. Across the study: Twice daily, treated patients received 5 to 10 mg of oral tofacitinib.

Study results and caveats: Affected scalp, especially in alopecia totalis/universalis, had a higher clonality than normal scalp did.

The specimen was CD8+ T cells sorted from blood, collected at week 0. This clonotype was obtained from a human donor with alopecia areata.

The CDR3, as DNA: TGTGCCAGCAGCGAGGACAATCAGCCCCAGCATTTT. Protein sequence: CASSEDNQPQHF. The chain links TRBV7-9 to TRBJ1-5; D unclear. The CDR3 runs to 12 residues. Looked up from germline, CDR1 is SEHNR and CDR2 is FQNEAQ (reference sequence). Trimming took 5 bases from V and 3 from J, leaving 5 bases between them.